Listed below are T cell receptor beta chains from one sample, sequenced in a study of cytomegalovirus exposure and HLA in healthy donors. The assay was immunoSEQ multiplex PCR, and TCRdb's table has in-frame clones only and misses some. Among 150,000 to 200,000 clones, about 70% were seen once, and the ten largest hold approximately 1.8%. The sequenced sample was PBMCs. These receptors originate from a woman aged 25 to 39 in good health and CMV-seronegative. CDR3s include the opening cysteine and the closing phenylalanine or tryptophan. Clone size appears in some rows only: once, few, many, or a class for an expanded clone.

NA TRBJ1-2 TRBV5-8 CASSREAFDGYTF
NA TRBJ2-2 TRBV7-6 CASSLDGGRAGTGELFF
NA TRBJ1-2 TRBV27 CASSRTAQGPYGYTF
once TRBJ2-7 TRBV7-9 CASSLTNSGVSSYEQYF
NA TRBJ2-7 TRBV27 CASSFVGLQWEQYF
NA TRBJ1-1 TRBV9 CASSADRVLGEAFF
NA TRBJ1-3 TRBV7-6 CASSLQGAGNTIYF
NA TRBJ1-5 TRBV4-1 CASSQVRTRGQPQHF
NA TRBJ1-1 TRBV10-3 CAISEITGTVQKNEAFF
NA TRBJ2-2 TRBV29-1 CSVEAGDGTGELFF
NA TRBJ2-1 TRBV6-5 CASRPEGGPREQFF
once TRBJ1-2 TRBV28 CASSLSGNGYTF
NA TRBJ2-7 TRBV5-4 CASSPGGQGYEQYF
NA TRBJ1-2 TRBV2 CASSQPPGRANYGYTF
NA TRBJ2-2 TRBV7-3 CASSAHGTSGTGELFF
NA TRBJ1-1 TRBV10-1 CASSPSGGTEAFF
NA TRBJ2-2 TRBV11-3 CASSLAGGQGTGELFF
NA TRBJ1-2 TRBV9 CASSAGGGTSGGYTF
few TRBJ1-1 TRBV7-9 CASSLDSGREAFF
NA TRBJ2-7 TRBV30 CAWSKTPGFEQYF
NA TRBJ2-1 TRBV11-3 CASSLYAPTSGDNEQFF
NA TRBJ1-2 TRBV25-1 CAGSIQGSDGYTF
NA TRBJ1-5 TRBV7-2 CASSLGHRSNQPQHF
once TRBJ2-6 TRBV9 CASSPHSRSGANVLTF
few TRBJ1-1 TRBV7-6 CASSLGAGSHTEAFF
NA TRBJ2-7 TRBV10-3 CAISEPGLAGGLSYEQYF
NA TRBJ1-5 TRBV19 CASSIGDRSPFLSNQPQHF
NA TRBJ2-7 TRBV19 CASRPGGTDGEQYF
NA TRBJ2-1 TRBV7-3 CASSLRRTANNEQFF
NA TRBJ2-5 TRBV5-1 CASSSGVAQYF
few TRBJ2-1 TRBV5-1 CASTLGASGGAFNNEQFF
few TRBJ2-7 TRBV19 CASSSQGYYEQYF
NA TRBJ1-4 TRBV28 CASSLQRVGGKLFF
NA TRBJ1-1 TRBV27 CASSRQSPRGLEAFF
NA TRBJ1-1 TRBV11-1 CASSLVEQSTEAFF
NA TRBJ2-3 TRBV25-1 CASSEYIRQALTDTQYF
NA TRBJ2-7 TRBV28 CASSPRDSLLWIYEQYF
NA TRBJ2-7 TRBV5-4 CASSPPTTYEQYF
NA TRBJ1-3 TRBV7-8 CASGGAPGNTIYF
NA TRBJ1-2 TRBV29-1 CSVPKTGQGAGYGYTF
few TRBJ2-7 TRBV25-1 CASSEPSTLREQYF
NA TRBJ2-1 TRBV5-4 CASSSGLSNEQFF
NA TRBJ2-1 TRBV7-8 CASSLGGRSYNEQFF
NA TRBJ2-1 TRBV25-1 CASSGLEILNEQFF
few TRBJ2-2 TRBV19 CATLPGYGRGWVAGELFF